These T cell receptor beta chains were read from a single sample in a study of blood T cell repertoires in COVID-19. Profiling relied on immunoSEQ multiplex PCR, and the TCRdb table lists in-frame clones only, not all of them. The top ten hold roughly 10% of the sample, which has about 250,000 clones, about four fifths seen once. The specimen was peripheral blood. Source of these receptors: a man older than 75 with acute or convalescent COVID-19. Each CDR3 is given with its conserved first and last residue. The D gene is left open where the match is weak. Clone sizes are given selectively: once, few, many, or a class where the clone is expanded.

cdr3_aa	cdr3_nt	j_call	clone_size	v_call	cdr3_length	d_call
CASSLSGGPYNEQFF	TGTGCCAGCAGCCTTAGCGGGGGACCCTACAATGAGCAGTTCTTC	TRBJ2-1	-	TRBV3-1/TRBV3-2	15	TRBD2
CASSLGKGAVEKLFF	TGTGCCAGCAGCTTGGGGAAGGGGGCAGTTGAAAAACTGTTTTTT	TRBJ1-4	-	TRBV5-6	15	TRBD1
CASSTGTGNSPLHF	TGTGCCAGTAGTACCGGGACAGGGAATTCACCCCTCCACTTT	TRBJ1-6	-	TRBV19	14	TRBD1
CASTPGQGYQPQHF	TGTGCCAGCACACCGGGACAGGGTTATCAGCCCCAGCATTTT	TRBJ1-5	-	TRBV6-5	14	TRBD1
CASSLDKGTDHTEAFF	TGTGCCAGCAGCTTAGATAAGGGGACAGATCACACTGAAGCTTTCTTT	TRBJ1-1	-	TRBV11-2	16	TRBD1
CASSSPSGGSSYEQYF	TGTGCCAGCAGCTCACCAAGCGGGGGGAGCTCCTACGAGCAGTACTTC	TRBJ2-7	-	TRBV7-2	16	TRBD2
CAWSVGRGNTEAFF	TGTGCCTGGAGTGTCGGCAGGGGAAATACTGAAGCTTTCTTT	TRBJ1-1	-	TRBV30	14	-
CASSLRGNRQPQHF	TGTGCCAGCAGTCTTAGGGGGAACCGTCAGCCCCAGCATTTT	TRBJ1-5	-	TRBV27	14	-
CASRRGEDSEAFF	TGCGCCAGCAGAAGGGGCGAGGATAGTGAAGCTTTCTTT	TRBJ1-1	few	TRBV5-1	13	-
CASSLAPSSGNTIYF	TGTGCCAGCAGCTTAGCGCCTAGCTCTGGAAACACCATATATTTT	TRBJ1-3	once	TRBV7-9	15	-
CASSETSGGADTQYF	TGTGCCAGCAGCGAAACTAGCGGGGGGGCAGATACGCAGTATTTT	TRBJ2-3	-	TRBV3-1/TRBV3-2	15	TRBD2
CASSPAPGTGTGNTIYF	TGTGCCAGCAGCCCCGCGCCCGGGACAGGGACTGGAAACACCATATATTTT	TRBJ1-3	-	TRBV9	17	TRBD1
CASSLLGGSTGELFF	TGTGCCAGCAGTTTGTTGGGGGGAAGCACCGGGGAGCTGTTTTTT	TRBJ2-2	-	TRBV28	15	-
CASSLYDRANEKLFF	TGTGCCAGCAGCTTATACGACAGGGCGAATGAAAAACTGTTTTTT	TRBJ1-4	-	TRBV7-9	15	TRBD1
CASSRDRGVTGELFF	TGTGCCAGCAGTCGGGACAGGGGTGTGACCGGGGAGCTGTTTTTT	TRBJ2-2	-	TRBV6-5	15	TRBD1
CASNYRGYEQYF	TGTGCCAGCAACTACAGGGGGTACGAGCAGTACTTC	TRBJ2-7	-	TRBV11-2	12	TRBD1
CASSLHLRLAGANNEQFF	TGTGCCAGCAGTTTGCATCTGCGACTAGCGGGAGCAAACAATGAGCAGTTCTTC	TRBJ2-1	-	TRBV27	18	TRBD2
CASSSGVETQYF	TGTGCCAGCAGCTCCGGGGTAGAGACCCAGTACTTC	TRBJ2-5	few	TRBV9	12	-
CASSSQVHAGPITDTQYF	TGTGCCAGCAGTTCCCAGGTGCACGCGGGGCCTATCACAGATACGCAGTATTTT	TRBJ2-3	-	TRBV27	18	-
CASSFGTENGYTF	TGTGCCAGCAGCTTCGGGACAGAAAATGGCTACACCTTC	TRBJ1-2	-	TRBV13	13	TRBD1
CASSRTASAYEQYF	TGTGCCAGCAGTAGGACAGCTTCAGCCTACGAGCAGTACTTC	TRBJ2-7	-	TRBV27	14	-
CASSPTGGAGNQPQHF	TGTGCCAGCTCACCAACAGGGGGCGCCGGCAATCAGCCCCAGCATTTT	TRBJ1-5	-	TRBV18	16	TRBD1
CASSRLDMPEKLFF	TGTGCCAGCAGTAGGCTCGACATGCCTGAAAAACTGTTTTTT	TRBJ1-4	-	TRBV27	14	-
CASSFTGRKYNEQFF	TGTGCCAGCAGCTTCACAGGGCGAAAATACAATGAGCAGTTCTTC	TRBJ2-1	once	TRBV5-8	15	-
CASSLARSGEGEQFF	TGTGCCAGCAGCTTAGCGCGGTCGGGAGAGGGTGAGCAGTTCTTC	TRBJ2-1	-	TRBV7-6	15	-
CASSPPGTSVTTQYF	TGTGCCAGCAGTCCCCCCGGGACTAGCGTGACTACGCAGTATTTT	TRBJ2-3	-	TRBV6-2/TRBV6-3	15	TRBD2
CASSLEPRTGDQPQHF	TGTGCCAGCAGCTTAGAACCCCGAACAGGGGACCAGCCCCAGCATTTT	TRBJ1-5	-	TRBV7-2	16	TRBD1
CAGGAGDITDTQYF	TGTGCCGGGGGGGCGGGGGATATCACAGATACGCAGTATTTT	TRBJ2-3	-	TRBV30	14	-
CASSFRPLRGDEQYF	TGTGCCAGCAGTTTCCGACCCCTCAGGGGCGACGAGCAGTACTTC	TRBJ2-7	-	TRBV27	15	-
CASSLTGNEQYF	TGTGCCAGCAGCCTGACAGGGAACGAGCAGTACTTC	TRBJ2-7	-	TRBV3-1/TRBV3-2	12	TRBD1
CASSDRGLGSPLHF	TGTGCCAGCAGCGACAGGGGGCTTGGCTCACCCCTCCACTTT	TRBJ1-6	-	TRBV6-4	14	TRBD1
CAVGGLAGSREQFF	TGCGCCGTGGGGGGACTAGCGGGGTCCCGGGAGCAGTTCTTC	TRBJ2-1	-	TRBV5-1	14	TRBD2
CASRKQGWNEKLFF	TGTGCCAGCAGAAAACAGGGGTGGAATGAAAAACTGTTTTTT	TRBJ1-4	-	TRBV25-1	14	TRBD1
CASSLGLAGGARYNEQFF	TGCGCCAGCAGCCTTGGACTAGCGGGAGGGGCCAGGTACAATGAGCAGTTCTTC	TRBJ2-1	once	TRBV4-1	18	TRBD2
CASSQGAIYEQYF	TGTGCCAGCAGCCAGGGGGCAATCTACGAGCAGTACTTC	TRBJ2-7	-	TRBV4-2	13	-
CASSPASTKEKLFF	TGTGCCAGCTCACCAGCGTCGACTAAAGAAAAACTGTTTTTT	TRBJ1-4	few	TRBV18	14	-
CTSSKNPSGRGDTGELFF	TGCACCAGCAGCAAAAATCCTAGCGGGAGGGGGGACACCGGGGAGCTGTTTTTT	TRBJ2-2	-	TRBV1	18	-
CASSSGGNSPLHF	TGTGCCAGCAGCTCAGGGGGGAATTCACCCCTCCACTTT	TRBJ1-6	-	TRBV7-3	13	TRBD1
CASLRYEQYF	TGTGCCAGCCTCAGATACGAGCAGTACTTC	TRBJ2-7	once	TRBV2	10	-
CASSSRAISGNEQFF	TGTGCCAGCAGCTCCAGGGCGATCTCGGGCAATGAGCAGTTCTTC	TRBJ2-1	-	TRBV7-3	15	-
CATLKGGSPGNGYTF	TGTGCCACCCTGAAGGGAGGGAGCCCGGGGAATGGCTACACCTTC	TRBJ1-2	-	TRBV6-5	15	-
CASMAGHSGNTIYF	TGTGCCAGCATGGCGGGCCACTCTGGAAACACCATATATTTT	TRBJ1-3	few	TRBV6-4	14	-
CASSLGHRDRGPSVSF	TGTGCCAGCAGCTTAGGGCACCGGGACAGGGGGCCATCCGTGAGTTTC	TRBJ2-7	-	TRBV13	16	TRBD1
CASSLSFRGPPNTEAFF	TGTGCCAGCAGTTTATCTTTCAGGGGGCCTCCGAACACTGAAGCTTTCTTT	TRBJ1-1	-	TRBV27	17	TRBD1
CASSPGGRQGKAEQYF	TGTGCCAGCAGCCCAGGGGGGAGGCAGGGAAAGGCCGAGCAGTACTTC	TRBJ2-7	-	TRBV11-2	16	-
CSVPTWGSSGTGELFF	TGCAGCGTCCCCACTTGGGGCTCCTCAGGGACCGGGGAGCTGTTTTTT	TRBJ2-2	-	TRBV29-1	16	-
CASSLASYEQYF	TGTGCCAGCAGCTTGGCATCCTACGAGCAGTACTTC	TRBJ2-7	once	TRBV5-6	12	-
CASSLGGFGGYTF	TGTGCCAGCAGTTTAGGAGGATTCGGAGGCTACACCTTC	TRBJ1-2	-	TRBV12-3/TRBV12-4	13	-